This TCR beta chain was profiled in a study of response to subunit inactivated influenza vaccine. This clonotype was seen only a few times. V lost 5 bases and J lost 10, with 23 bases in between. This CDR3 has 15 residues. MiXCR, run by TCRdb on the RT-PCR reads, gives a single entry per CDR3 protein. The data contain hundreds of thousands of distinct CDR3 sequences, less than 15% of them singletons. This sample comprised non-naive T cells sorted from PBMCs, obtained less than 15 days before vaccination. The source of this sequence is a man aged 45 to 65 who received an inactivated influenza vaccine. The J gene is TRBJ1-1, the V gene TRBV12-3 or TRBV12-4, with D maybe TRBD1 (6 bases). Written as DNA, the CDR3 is TGTGCCAGCAGTAGACGGAGGGGGGCGGGATTGGGAGCTTTCTTT. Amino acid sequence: CASSRRRGAGLGAFF.